The 5 T cell receptor beta chains presented below share a single source sample, sequenced in a study of OX40 agonist ivuxolimab in advanced cancers. The assay was immunoSEQ multiplex PCR, and TCRdb's table has in-frame clones only and misses some. The sample has some 100,000 clones; 90% are singletons. Sequences were derived from CD4+ or CD8+ T cells sorted from blood, sampled in a trial of the OX40 agonist ivuxolimab. The source of these receptors is an adult with an advanced solid tumor such as melanoma, head and neck, liver or kidney cancer.

The V gene is TRBV28, the J gene TRBJ1-2; 7 bases match TRBD1. V was clipped by 4 bases and J by 5 bases; unmatched bases: 13. Germline-derived CDR1 and CDR2 are MDHEN and SYDVKM. The CDR3 consists of 16 residues. CDR3 DNA sequence: TGTGCCAGCAGTTCCCGACAGGGCCCCGGCATTTATGGCTACACCTTC. It is translated as CASSSRQGPGIYGYTF.

V gene TRBV7-9 combines with J gene TRBJ1-1; no clear D. Germline values: CDR1 SEHNR, CDR2 FQNEAQ (reference sequence). Trimming stripped 1 base from V and 0 bases from J, with 3 bases between. The length of the CDR3 is 13 residues. CDR3 DNA sequence: TGTGCCAGCAGCTTAGAGGTGAACACTGAAGCTTTCTTT. Translation: CASSLEVNTEAFF. The whole variable domain, remainder taken from reference TRBV7-9 and TRBJ1-1, is DTGVSQNPRHKITKRGQNVTFRCDPISEHNRLYWYRQTLGQGPEFLTYFQNEAQLEKSRLLSDRFSAERPKGSFSTLEIQRTEQGDSAMYLCASSLEVNTEAFFGQGTRLTVV.

V is TRBV10-3 and J is TRBJ1-6, with a possible D match to TRBD1 (6 bases). Trimming took 8 bases from V and 10 from J, leaving 12 bases between them. The CDR3 extends over 12 amino acids. Germline lookup yields CDR1 ENHRY and CDR2 SYGVKD. This CDR3 is CAIGGLSSPLHF. For the CDR3, the DNA is TGTGCCATCGGGGGGCTCAGCTCACCCCTCCACTTT.

The rearrangement uses TRBV7-2 and TRBJ2-5; 9 bases are a match to TRBD1. Germline loops: CDR1 SGHTA, CDR2 FQGNSA. With V trimmed by 4 bases and J by 6 bases, 6 bases remained unmatched. The CDR3 contains 14 residues. As DNA, the CDR3 is TGTGCCAGCAGCTCGCCGGGACAGGGCAAGACCCAGTACTTC. Translated: CASSSPGQGKTQYF.

The CDR3, as DNA: TGTGCCAGCAGCTCCGAATTGGGGAGGATGGCTGAGCAGTTCTTC. Residues: CASSSELGRMAEQFF. The chain links TRBV7-9 to TRBJ2-1; the D gene is possibly TRBD2 (6 bases). CDR3 length: 15 residues. Trimming shortened V by 4 bases and J by 9 bases, and 19 bases separated the two germline ends. From germline, CDR1 is SEHNR and CDR2 FQNEAQ (reference sequence).